This entry features one TCR beta chain sequence. The antigen is undetermined. The entry originates in a study of cytomegalovirus exposure and HLA in healthy donors. This CDR3 region has 15 residues. J gave up 10 bases and V 2 bases, and 11 bases lay outside the gene matches. The germline V gene has CDR1 MGHRA and CDR2 YSYEKL. PCR involved 60 Vbeta and 13 Jbeta primers. The assay was immunoSEQ multiplex PCR, and TCRdb's table has in-frame clones only and misses some. The sample includes about 93,000 clones, around 81% of them seen just once. Regarding the study as a whole: A classifier reportedly called cytomegalovirus status with high sensitivity and specificity. In an earlier analysis, most TCR beta V segments were productive about 87% or about 30% of the time.

The chain uses TRBV4-1 and TRBJ1-2; 9 bases agree with TRBD1. Material: PBMCs. This receptor was identified in a man aged 30 to 39 in good health and CMV-seronegative. The chain's CDR3 is CASSQTPGQGIVYTF. DNA for the CDR3: TGCGCCAGCAGCCAAACACCGGGACAGGGTATCGTCTACACCTTC.